This TCR beta chain was sequenced during a study of OX40 agonist ivuxolimab in advanced cancers. Broadly, across the study: Ivuxolimab was an agonistic, fully human IgG2 monoclonal antibody directed against OX40 (CD134), a costimulatory receptor. Prior anti-PD-1, anti-PD-L1 or anti-CTLA-4 therapy was permitted, and approximately 40% of dose-escalation patients had received checkpoint inhibitors. The point of sequencing TCRbeta in the periphery was to test whether ivuxolimab changed TCR sequence diversity and drove clonal T-cell expansion. A male proportion of around 80% and a mean age of approximately 61 years, ranging from roughly 23 to 79, were recorded for the dose-escalation cohort. Of the approximately 53 patients in dose escalation, 19 had hepatocellular carcinoma, around 15 had melanoma, 9 had renal cell carcinoma and 9 had head and neck cancer. Intravenous ivuxolimab was administered to patients every 2 weeks at six dose levels: 0.01, 0.1, 0.3, 1.5, 3 and 10 mg/kg. Partial responses occurred in three dose-escalation patients, of whom one had hepatocellular carcinoma and two had cutaneous melanoma. The paper reports the monotherapy dose-escalation portion (N of about 52 patients) of the phase I ivuxolimab trial. Study-wide conclusions, independent of this receptor: In partial responders in the 0.1-3.0 mg/kg groups, normalized peripheral clonal expansion was found to be among the lowest, especially among CD8+ T cells. The antigen specificity of the peripheral T cells that underwent clonal expansion was not determined. At doses of 0.1 to 3.0 mg/kg, clonal expansion of both CD4+ and CD8+ blood T cells was observed from baseline to week 6. After ivuxolimab, more expanded clones were found on average in CD8+ T cells than in CD4+ T cells. Low levels of normalized T-cell clonal expansion were also seen in some nonresponding patients.

Patients with autoimmune disease history or receiving systemic immunosuppression were excluded from the trial. Peripheral blood for TCR sequencing was drawn from every dose cohort at baseline, at cycle 4 day 1 and at cycle 7 day 1. The samples were drawn from a first-in-human, open-label, multicenter phase I dose-escalation trial of ivuxolimab. The trial enrolled adults with locally advanced or metastatic head and neck squamous cell, hepatocellular, melanoma or renal cell carcinoma. Before TCR sequencing, CD4+ and CD8+ T cells were separately sorted from peripheral blood. To sequence the TCRbeta CDR3 region, genomic DNA was isolated from the sorted cells. The immunoSEQ Assay was used for sequencing of TCRbeta CDR3 regions. Sourced from immuneACCESS, this table was stored by TCRdb with only in-frame sequences that have V and J called. A share of the clones is absent; for the studies checked, an unresolved V gene accounts for under half, and the remainder has no known explanation. In this sample the table shows some 25,000 clones, approximately 85% of which occur a single time. The ten top clones hold less than 25% of the sample.

As to this clone: Its antigen target is currently unknown. Nothing much larger sits one base from this clone, and base qualities are not available.

From cysteine to phenylalanine, the CDR3 is 15 amino acids long. The DNA shown is the 45-base CDR3, in frame from base 1. Via the germline V gene, CDR1 is SGHTA and CDR2 FQGTGA. V lost 1 base and J lost 0 bases; the stretch between them is 8 bases long. The chain employs TRBV7-3 and TRBJ2-3; the D gene cannot be resolved reliably. The sample was CD4+ or CD8+ T cells sorted from blood, taken in a trial of the OX40 agonist ivuxolimab. This clonotype originated in an adult with an advanced solid tumor such as melanoma, head and neck, liver or kidney cancer. The CDR3 protein sequence reads: CASSLMVASTDTQYF. The DNA is TGTGCCAGCAGCTTAATGGTGGCTAGCACAGATACGCAGTATTTT.